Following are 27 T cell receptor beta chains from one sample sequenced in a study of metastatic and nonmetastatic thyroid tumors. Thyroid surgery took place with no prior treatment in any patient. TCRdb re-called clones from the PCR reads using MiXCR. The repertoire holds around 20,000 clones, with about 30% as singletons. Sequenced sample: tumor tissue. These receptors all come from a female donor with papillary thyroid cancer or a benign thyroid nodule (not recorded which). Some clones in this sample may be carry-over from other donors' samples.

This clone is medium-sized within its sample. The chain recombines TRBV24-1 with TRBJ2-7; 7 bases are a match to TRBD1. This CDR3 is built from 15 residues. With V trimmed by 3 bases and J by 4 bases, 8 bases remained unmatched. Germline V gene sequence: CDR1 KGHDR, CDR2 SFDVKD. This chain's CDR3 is CATSDPRQGGYEQYF. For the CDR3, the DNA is TGTGCCACCAGTGATCCACGACAGGGTGGGTACGAGCAGTACTTC.

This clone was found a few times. For the CDR3, the DNA is TGTGCCAGCAGTGAACCCTACAGGGGAACAGATACGCAGTATTTT. This codes for CASSEPYRGTDTQYF. The V gene is TRBV2, the J gene TRBJ2-3; 7 bases match TRBD1. The V gene end was trimmed by 2 bases and the J gene end by 3 bases; junction bases not matched to a gene: 5. The CDR3 extends over 15 amino acids. Germline V gives CDR1 SNHLY, CDR2 FYNNEI.

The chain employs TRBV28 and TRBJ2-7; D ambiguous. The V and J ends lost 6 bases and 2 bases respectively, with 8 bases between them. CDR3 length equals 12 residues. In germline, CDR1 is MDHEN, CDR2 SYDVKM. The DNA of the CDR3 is TGTGCCAGCAGGGACCGAACCTACGAGCAGTACTTC. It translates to CASRDRTYEQYF.

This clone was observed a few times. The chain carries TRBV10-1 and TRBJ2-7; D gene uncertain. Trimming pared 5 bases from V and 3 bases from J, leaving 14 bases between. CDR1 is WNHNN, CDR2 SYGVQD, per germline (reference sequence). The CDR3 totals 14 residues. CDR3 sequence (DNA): TGCGCCAGCAGTTCGTCATTAGCAGTCTACGAGCAGTACTTC. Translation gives CASSSSLAVYEQYF.

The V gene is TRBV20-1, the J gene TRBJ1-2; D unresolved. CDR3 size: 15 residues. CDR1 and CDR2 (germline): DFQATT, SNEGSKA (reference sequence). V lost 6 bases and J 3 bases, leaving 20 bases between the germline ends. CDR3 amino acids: CSAPPRPPSHYGYTF. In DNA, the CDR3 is TGCAGTGCACCCCCCAGACCGCCCTCTCACTATGGCTACACCTTC.

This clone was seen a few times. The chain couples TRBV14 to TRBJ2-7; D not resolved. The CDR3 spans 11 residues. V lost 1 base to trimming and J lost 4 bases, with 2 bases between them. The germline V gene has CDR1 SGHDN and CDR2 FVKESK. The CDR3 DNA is TGTGCCAGCAGCCAAGGGTACGAGCAGTACTTC. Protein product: CASSQGYEQYF.

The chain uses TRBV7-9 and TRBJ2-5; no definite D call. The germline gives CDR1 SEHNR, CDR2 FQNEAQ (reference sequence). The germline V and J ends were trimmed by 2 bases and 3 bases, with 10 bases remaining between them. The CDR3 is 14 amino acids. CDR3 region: CASSLSIWKETQYF. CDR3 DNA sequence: TGTGCCAGCAGCTTAAGTATCTGGAAAGAGACCCAGTACTTC.

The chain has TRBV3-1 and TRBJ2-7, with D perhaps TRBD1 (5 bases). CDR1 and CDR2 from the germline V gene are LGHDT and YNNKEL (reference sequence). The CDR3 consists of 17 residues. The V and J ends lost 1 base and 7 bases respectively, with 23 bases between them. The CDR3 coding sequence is TGTGCCAGCAGCCAAGGCACCGCCGACAGTCTCCCAGGAGAGCAGTACTTC. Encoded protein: CASSQGTADSLPGEQYF.

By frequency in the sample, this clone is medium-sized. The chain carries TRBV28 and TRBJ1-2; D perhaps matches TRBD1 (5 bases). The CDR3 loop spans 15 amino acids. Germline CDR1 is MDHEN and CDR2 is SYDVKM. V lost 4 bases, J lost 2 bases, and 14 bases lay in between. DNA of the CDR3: TGTGCCAGCAGTTCCCACCAGGGTTTGAACTATGGCTACACCTTC. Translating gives CASSSHQGLNYGYTF.

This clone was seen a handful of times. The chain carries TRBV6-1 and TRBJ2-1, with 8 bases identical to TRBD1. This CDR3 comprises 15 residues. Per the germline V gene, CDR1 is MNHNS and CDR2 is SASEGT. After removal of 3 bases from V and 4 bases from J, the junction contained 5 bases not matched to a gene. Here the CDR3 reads CASSDSQGAYNEQFF. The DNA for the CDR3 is TGTGCCAGCAGTGATTCCCAGGGGGCTTACAATGAGCAGTTCTTC.

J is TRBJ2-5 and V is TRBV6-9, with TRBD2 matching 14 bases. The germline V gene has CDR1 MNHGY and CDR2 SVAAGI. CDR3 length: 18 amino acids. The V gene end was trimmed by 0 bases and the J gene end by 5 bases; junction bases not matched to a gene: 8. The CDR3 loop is CASSYSRLAGGPGETQYF. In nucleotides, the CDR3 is TGTGCCAGCAGTTATTCCCGACTAGCGGGAGGGCCTGGGGAGACCCAGTACTTC.

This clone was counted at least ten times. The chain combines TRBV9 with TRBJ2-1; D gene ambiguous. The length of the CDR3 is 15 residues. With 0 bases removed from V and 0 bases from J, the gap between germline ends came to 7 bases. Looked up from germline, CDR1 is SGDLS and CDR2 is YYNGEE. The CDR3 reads CASSVVPSSYNEQFF. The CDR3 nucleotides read TGTGCCAGCAGCGTAGTACCGAGCTCCTACAATGAGCAGTTCTTC.

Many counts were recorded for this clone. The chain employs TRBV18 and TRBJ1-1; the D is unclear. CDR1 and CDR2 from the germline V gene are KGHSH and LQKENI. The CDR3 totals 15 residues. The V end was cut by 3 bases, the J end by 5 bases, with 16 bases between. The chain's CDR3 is CASSPLTGEGTEAFF. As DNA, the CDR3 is TGTGCCAGCTCACCGTTGACGGGAGAAGGAACTGAAGCTTTCTTT.

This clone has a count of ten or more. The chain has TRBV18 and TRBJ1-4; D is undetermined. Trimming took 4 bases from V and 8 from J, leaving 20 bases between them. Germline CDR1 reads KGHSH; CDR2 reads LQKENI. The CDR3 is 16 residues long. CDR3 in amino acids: CASSQSYSRREEKLFF. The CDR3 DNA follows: TGTGCCAGCTCACAATCATACTCTCGGAGGGAAGAAAAACTGTTTTTT.

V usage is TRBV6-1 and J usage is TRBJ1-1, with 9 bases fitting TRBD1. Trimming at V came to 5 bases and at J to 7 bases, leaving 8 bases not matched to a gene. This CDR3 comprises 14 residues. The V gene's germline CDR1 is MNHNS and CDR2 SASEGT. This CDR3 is CASSQTGGEVEAFF. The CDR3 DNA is TGTGCCAGCAGTCAAACAGGGGGCGAGGTTGAAGCTTTCTTT.

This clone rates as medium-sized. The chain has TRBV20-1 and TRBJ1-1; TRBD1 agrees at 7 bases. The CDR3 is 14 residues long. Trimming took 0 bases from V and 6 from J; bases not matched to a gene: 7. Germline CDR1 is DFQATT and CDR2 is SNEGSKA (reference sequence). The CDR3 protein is CSARDKGAGAEAFF. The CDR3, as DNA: TGCAGTGCTAGAGATAAGGGGGCTGGCGCTGAAGCTTTCTTT.

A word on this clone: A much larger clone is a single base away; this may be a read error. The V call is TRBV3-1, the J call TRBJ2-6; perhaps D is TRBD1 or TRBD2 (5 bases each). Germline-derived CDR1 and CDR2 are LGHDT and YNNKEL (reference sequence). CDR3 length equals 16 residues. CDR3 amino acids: CASSQEGWNGANVPTF. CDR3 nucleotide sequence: TGTGCCAGCAGCCAAGAAGGTTGGAACGGGGCCAACGTCCCGACTTTC.

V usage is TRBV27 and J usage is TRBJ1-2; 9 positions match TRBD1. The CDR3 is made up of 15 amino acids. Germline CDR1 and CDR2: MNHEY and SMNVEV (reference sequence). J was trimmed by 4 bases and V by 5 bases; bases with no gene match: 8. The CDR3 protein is CASSPRGQGGYGYTF. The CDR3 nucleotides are TGTGCCAGCAGTCCGAGGGGACAGGGAGGCTATGGCTACACCTTC.

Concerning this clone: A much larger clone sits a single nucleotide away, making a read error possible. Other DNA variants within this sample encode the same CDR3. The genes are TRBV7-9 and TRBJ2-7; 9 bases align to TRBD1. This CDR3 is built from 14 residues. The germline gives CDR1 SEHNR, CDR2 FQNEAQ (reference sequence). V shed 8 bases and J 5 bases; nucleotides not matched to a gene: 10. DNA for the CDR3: TGTGCCAGCGCCAATATGGGACAGGGTAACGAGCAGTACTTC. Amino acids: CASANMGQGNEQYF.

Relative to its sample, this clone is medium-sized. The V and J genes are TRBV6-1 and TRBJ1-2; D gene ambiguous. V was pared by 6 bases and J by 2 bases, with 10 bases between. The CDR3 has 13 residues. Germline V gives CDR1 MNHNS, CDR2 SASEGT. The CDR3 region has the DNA TGTGCCAGCAGCCCTGGCTACAACTATGGCTACACCTTC. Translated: CASSPGYNYGYTF.

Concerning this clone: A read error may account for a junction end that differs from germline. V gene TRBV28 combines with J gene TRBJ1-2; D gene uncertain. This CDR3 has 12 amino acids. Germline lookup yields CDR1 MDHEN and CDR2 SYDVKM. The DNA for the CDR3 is TGTGCCAGCAGTTGTGCTAACTATTGCTACACCTTC. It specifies CASSCANYCYTF.

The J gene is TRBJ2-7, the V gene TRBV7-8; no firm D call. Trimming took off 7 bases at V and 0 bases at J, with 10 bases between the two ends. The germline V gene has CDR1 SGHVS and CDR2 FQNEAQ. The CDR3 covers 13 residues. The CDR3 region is CASTYGISYEQYF. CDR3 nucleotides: TGTGCCAGCACCTATGGGATCTCCTACGAGCAGTACTTC.

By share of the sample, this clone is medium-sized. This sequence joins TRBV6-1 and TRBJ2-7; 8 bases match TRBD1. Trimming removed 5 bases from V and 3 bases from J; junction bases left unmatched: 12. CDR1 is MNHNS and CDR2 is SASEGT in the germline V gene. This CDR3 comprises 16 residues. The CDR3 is CASSFDRTGMGYEQYF. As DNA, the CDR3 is TGTGCCAGCAGTTTCGACCGGACAGGGATGGGCTACGAGCAGTACTTC.

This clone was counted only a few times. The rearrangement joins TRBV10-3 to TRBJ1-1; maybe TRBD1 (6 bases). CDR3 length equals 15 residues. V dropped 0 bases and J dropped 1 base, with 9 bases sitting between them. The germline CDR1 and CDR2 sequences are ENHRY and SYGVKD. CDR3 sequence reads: CAISESQGQNTEAFF. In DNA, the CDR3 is TGTGCCATCAGTGAGTCACAGGGCCAGAACACTGAAGCTTTCTTT.

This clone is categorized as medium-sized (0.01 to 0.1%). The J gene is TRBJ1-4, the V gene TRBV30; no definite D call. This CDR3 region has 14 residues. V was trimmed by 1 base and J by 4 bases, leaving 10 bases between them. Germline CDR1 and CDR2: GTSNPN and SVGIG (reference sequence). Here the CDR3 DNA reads TGTGCCTGGAGTGAATGGACCAGTAATGAAAAACTGTTTTTT. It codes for CAWSEWTSNEKLFF.

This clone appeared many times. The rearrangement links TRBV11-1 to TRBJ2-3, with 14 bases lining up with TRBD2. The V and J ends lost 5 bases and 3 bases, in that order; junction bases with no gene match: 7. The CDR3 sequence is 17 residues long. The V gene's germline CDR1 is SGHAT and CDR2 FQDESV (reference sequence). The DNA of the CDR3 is TGTGCCAGCAGCCTGGGGACTAGCGGGAGTCGGACAGATACGCAGTATTTT. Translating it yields CASSLGTSGSRTDTQYF.

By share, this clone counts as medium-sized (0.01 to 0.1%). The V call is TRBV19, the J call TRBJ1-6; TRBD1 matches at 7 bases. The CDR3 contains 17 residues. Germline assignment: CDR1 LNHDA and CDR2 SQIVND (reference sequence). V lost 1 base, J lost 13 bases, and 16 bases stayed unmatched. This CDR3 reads CASSIGKGTVVQSPLHF. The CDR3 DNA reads TGTGCCAGTAGTATAGGAAAGGGGACAGTGGTTCAATCCCCCCTCCACTTT.